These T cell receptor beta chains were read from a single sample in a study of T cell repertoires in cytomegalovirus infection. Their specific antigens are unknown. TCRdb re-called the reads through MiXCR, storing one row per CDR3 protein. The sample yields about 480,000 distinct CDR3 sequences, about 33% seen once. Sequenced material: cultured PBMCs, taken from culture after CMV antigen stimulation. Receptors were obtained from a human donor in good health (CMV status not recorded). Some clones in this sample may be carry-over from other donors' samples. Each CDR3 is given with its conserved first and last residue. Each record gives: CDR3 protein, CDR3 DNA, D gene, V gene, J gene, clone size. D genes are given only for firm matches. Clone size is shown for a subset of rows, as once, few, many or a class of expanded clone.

CDR3: CASSLAIGRASDTQYF
DNA: TGTGCCAGCAGCTTGGCCATCGGGAGGGCCTCGGATACGCAGTATTTT
D: TRBD2
V: TRBV5-3
J: TRBJ2-3
size: NA

CDR3: CASGLAAAGSTDTQYF
DNA: TGTGCTAGTGGTTTGGCCGCAGCGGGGAGCACAGATACGCAGTATTTT
D: TRBD2
V: TRBV12-5
J: TRBJ2-3
size: NA

CDR3: CASSSYRQGSQPQHF
DNA: TGTGCCAGCAGCTCCTATCGACAGGGCAGTCAGCCCCAGCATTTT
D: TRBD1
V: TRBV5-6
J: TRBJ1-5
size: NA

CDR3: CASSSGRLARGELFF
DNA: TGTGCCAGCAGTTCCGGCCGACTAGCTCGTGGGGAGCTGTTTTTT
D: TRBD2
V: TRBV6-6
J: TRBJ2-2
size: few

CDR3: CASSPVAGGDPDTGELFF
DNA: TGTGCCAGCTCACCAGTAGCAGGGGGAGACCCGGACACCGGGGAGCTGTTTTTT
D: TRBD1
V: TRBV18
J: TRBJ2-2
size: NA

CDR3: CASRPSGGRYNEQFF
DNA: TGTGCCAGCCGTCCTTCGGGGGGACGCTACAATGAGCAGTTCTTC
D: TRBD2
V: TRBV6-2/TRBV6-3
J: TRBJ2-1
size: NA

CDR3: CASTTNPGVEKLFF
DNA: TGTGCCAGTACGACAAACCCAGGGGTTGAAAAACTGTTTTTT
D: NA
V: TRBV7-9
J: TRBJ1-4
size: NA

CDR3: CASSPDANTEAFF
DNA: TGTGCCAGCAGCCCGGACGCTAACACTGAAGCTTTCTTT
D: NA
V: TRBV7-2
J: TRBJ1-1
size: NA

CDR3: CASSQGRRLLRSGANVLTF
DNA: TGCGCCAGCAGCCAAGGACGACGGCTCCTACGCTCTGGGGCCAACGTCCTGACTTTC
D: NA
V: TRBV4-3
J: TRBJ2-6
size: NA

CDR3: CASSSQQNTEAFF
DNA: TGTGCCAGCAGCTCACAACAGAACACTGAAGCTTTCTTT
D: NA
V: TRBV7-3
J: TRBJ1-1
size: many

CDR3: CASSFPGSTDTQYF
DNA: TGTGCCAGCAGTTTTCCAGGATCCACAGATACGCAGTATTTT
D: NA
V: TRBV6-5
J: TRBJ2-3
size: few

CDR3: CASSHAISRELFF
DNA: TGCGCCAGCAGCCACGCAATTAGTCGGGAGCTGTTTTTT
D: NA
V: TRBV5-1
J: TRBJ2-2
size: NA

CDR3: CASTHDRPNTEAFF
DNA: TGTGCCAGCACTCATGACAGACCGAACACTGAAGCTTTCTTT
D: NA
V: TRBV12-3/TRBV12-4
J: TRBJ1-1
size: NA

CDR3: CATSPLQGRTEAFF
DNA: TGTGCCACCTCTCCTCTCCAGGGCCGCACTGAAGCTTTCTTT
D: NA
V: TRBV6-6
J: TRBJ1-1
size: NA

CDR3: CASSYSASLEVDEQFF
DNA: TGTGCCAGCAGTTACTCAGCTAGCCTAGAAGTCGATGAGCAGTTCTTC
D: NA
V: TRBV6-2/TRBV6-3
J: TRBJ2-1
size: NA

CDR3: CASSYRTENTEAFF
DNA: TGTGCCAGCAGCTACAGGACAGAGAACACTGAAGCTTTCTTT
D: NA
V: TRBV6-6
J: TRBJ1-1
size: few

CDR3: CASSQLGGEQYF
DNA: TGTGCCAGCAGCCAACTCGGGGGAGAGCAGTACTTC
D: NA
V: TRBV4-2
J: TRBJ2-7
size: NA

CDR3: CASGGASGVHNEQFF
DNA: TGTGCCAGCGGGGGGGCTAGCGGGGTCCACAATGAGCAGTTCTTC
D: TRBD2
V: TRBV2
J: TRBJ2-1
size: few

CDR3: CASPGGFF
DNA: TGTGCCAGCCCAGGGGGGTTCTTC
D: TRBD1
V: TRBV11-2
J: TRBJ2-1
size: NA

CDR3: CASRVTGYEQYF
DNA: TGTGCCAGCAGGGTGACAGGGTACGAGCAGTACTTC
D: TRBD1
V: TRBV6-1
J: TRBJ2-7
size: few

CDR3: CASSPRGENYGYTF
DNA: TGCGCCAGCAGCCCCCGGGGAGAGAACTATGGCTACACCTTC
D: NA
V: TRBV4-1
J: TRBJ1-2
size: NA

CDR3: CASSPGVGIQPQHF
DNA: TGTGCCAGCAGCCCGGGTGTGGGGATTCAGCCCCAGCATTTT
D: NA
V: TRBV12-3/TRBV12-4
J: TRBJ1-5
size: NA